The 11 T cell receptor beta chains in this list originate from one sample, sequenced in a study of cytomegalovirus exposure and HLA in healthy donors (dated by TCRdb to 2015 to 2018). Library preparation was by the immunoSEQ multiplex PCR assay. Sourced from immuneACCESS, this table was stored by TCRdb with only in-frame sequences that have V and J called. A share of the clones is absent; for the studies checked, an unresolved V gene accounts for under half, and the remainder has no known explanation. The sample yields 250,000 or so clones; around 89% were counted once. About 0.36% of the sample is taken by the ten largest. Sequenced input: PBMCs. All receptors derive from a woman aged 18-29 years in good health and CMV-seronegative.

The chain recombines TRBV7-9 with TRBJ2-7; 9 positions match TRBD1. CDR1 is SEHNR, CDR2 FQNEAQ, per germline (reference sequence). V gave up 3 bases and J gave up 7 bases; unmatched junction bases: 10. CDR3 length: 15 amino acids. The CDR3 DNA follows: TGTGCCAGCAGCTTGAAACTGGGACAGGGCTATGAGCAGTACTTC. This translates into CASSLKLGQGYEQYF. The complete variable domain, with remaining parts taken from reference TRBV7-9 and TRBJ2-7, reads DTGVSQNPRHKITKRGQNVTFRCDPISEHNRLYWYRQTLGQGPEFLTYFQNEAQLEKSRLLSDRFSAERPKGSFSTLEIQRTEQGDSAMYLCASSLKLGQGYEQYFGPGTRLTVT.

V gene TRBV11-2 combines with J gene TRBJ1-3, with TRBD1 matching over 7 bases. CDR1 is SGHAT, CDR2 FQNNGV, per germline. This CDR3 has 16 amino acids. Trimming at V came to 2 bases and at J to 1 base, leaving 5 bases not matched to a gene. The CDR3 region is CASSLLGGASGNTIYF. The CDR3 coding sequence is TGTGCCAGCAGCTTACTAGGGGGCGCATCTGGAAACACCATATATTTT.

The chain joins TRBV7-2 to TRBJ1-5; D not certain. Germline CDR1 SGHTA, CDR2 FQGNSA. This CDR3 spans 15 amino acids. V was pared by 0 bases and J by 7 bases, with 13 bases between. CDR3: CASSLAGIPGQPQHF. CDR3 DNA: TGTGCCAGCAGCTTAGCGGGAATCCCGGGACAGCCCCAGCATTTT.

The rearrangement links TRBV5-6 to TRBJ2-7, with 10 bases identical to TRBD1. Losses at the gene ends were 3 bases for V and 5 bases for J; bases not matched to a gene: 8. Germline V gives CDR1 SGHDT, CDR2 YYEEEE. The CDR3 has 15 amino acids. The CDR3 reads CASSWLSGTGDEQYF. The CDR3 DNA follows: TGTGCCAGCAGCTGGCTCTCCGGGACAGGGGACGAGCAGTACTTC.

Only one count was recorded for this clone. The rearrangement links TRBV5-1 to TRBJ2-7, with TRBD2 matching over 8 bases. The germline CDR1 and CDR2 sequences are SGHRS and YFSETQ. Losses at the gene ends were 1 base for V and 2 bases for J; bases not matched to a gene: 8. CDR3 length: 16 residues. CDR3 sequence: CASSLTGGNLPYEQYF. The DNA of the CDR3 is TGCGCCAGCAGCTTGACGGGGGGGAACCTACCCTACGAGCAGTACTTC.

The chain links TRBV4-1 to TRBJ1-3; D gene uncertain. The V gene's germline CDR1 is MGHRA and CDR2 YSYEKL. V lost 1 base and J 2 bases, leaving 12 bases between the germline ends. The CDR3 is 16 residues long. The chain's CDR3 is CASSQVALLAGNTIYF. The DNA for the CDR3 is TGCGCCAGCAGCCAAGTAGCCTTATTAGCTGGAAACACCATATATTTT.

This sequence joins TRBV2 and TRBJ2-2; the D gene is possibly TRBD2 (5 bases). CDR3 length: 14 residues. V lost 8 bases and J lost 3, with 13 bases in between. In germline, CDR1 is SNHLY, CDR2 FYNNEI. The CDR3 region is CASLPLEDTGELFF. CDR3 nucleotides: TGTGCCAGCCTCCCACTAGAAGACACCGGGGAGCTGTTTTTT. The variable domain in full, completed from reference TRBV2 and TRBJ2-2, reads EPEVTQTPSHQVTQMGQEVILRCVPISNHLYFYWYRQILGQKVEFLVSFYNNEISEKSEIFDDQFSVERPDGSNFTLKIRSTKLEDSAMYFCASLPLEDTGELFFGEGSRLTVL.

The V gene is TRBV7-9, the J gene TRBJ2-3; TRBD2 aligns across 9 bases. Germline trimming cut 5 bases from V and 3 bases from J; bases unmatched to any gene: 12. Germline assignment: CDR1 SEHNR and CDR2 FQNEAQ (reference sequence). This CDR3 has 17 amino acids. CDR3 sequence: CASSPPGSGGTTDTQYF. CDR3 coding DNA: TGTGCCAGCAGCCCCCCGGGCAGCGGGGGGACGACAGATACGCAGTATTTT.

The V call is TRBV6-6, the J call TRBJ1-6, with a tentative D call TRBD1 (6 bases). Per the germline V gene, CDR1 is MNHNY and CDR2 is SVGAGI (reference sequence). The CDR3 runs 16 residues. The ends were cut back, 6 bases at V and 6 bases at J, with 18 bases in the middle. CDR3 sequence reads: CASSAGHLGANSPLHF. For the CDR3, the DNA is TGTGCCAGCAGCGCGGGTCACCTGGGGGCTAATTCACCCCTCCACTTT.

The CDR3, as DNA: TGTGCCAGCAGCTTTAGAAGCGGGGGGAACACCGGGGAGCTGTTTTTT. Its translation: CASSFRSGGNTGELFF. This rearrangement joins TRBV7-6 to TRBJ2-2; 8 bases map to TRBD2. The CDR3 sequence is 16 residues long. In germline, CDR1 is SGHVS, CDR2 FNYEAQ. V dropped 3 bases and J dropped 1; count of bases not matched to a gene: 4. Together with reference TRBV7-6 and TRBJ2-2, the CDR3 gives the full variable domain: GAGVSQSPRYKVTKRGQDVALRCDPISGHVSLYWYRQALGQGPEFLTYFNYEAQQDKSGLPNDRFSAERPEGSISTLTIQRTEQRDSAMYRCASSFRSGGNTGELFFGEGSRLTVL.

The chain has TRBV19 and TRBJ1-2; 10 bases line up with TRBD1. This CDR3 spans 16 amino acids. Trimming at V came to 5 bases and at J to 4 bases, leaving 10 bases not matched to a gene. Germline lookup yields CDR1 LNHDA and CDR2 SQIVND (reference sequence). Here the CDR3 DNA reads TGTGCCAGTAGTGGACAGGGGGTTCCTCTCGGCTATGGCTACACCTTC. Translated, it gives CASSGQGVPLGYGYTF.